The text below deals with one TCR beta chain. This sample stems from a study of shared clonotypes between healthy human individuals. The CDR3 length is 15 residues. Germline V gene lookup returns CDR1 KGHSH and CDR2 LQKENI. With 3 bases clipped from V and 2 bases from J, the junction kept 4 bases outside the gene matches. The split of CD4+ cells yielded CD45RA+ naive and CD45RA-negative memory subsets. Profiling relied on immunoSEQ multiplex PCR, and the TCRdb table lists in-frame clones only, not all of them. The sample has about 2.4 million clones, over 85% seen once. Specimen: naive CD4+ T cells from PBMCs. Subset reported: CD45RA+ positively selected. The rearrangement links TRBV18 to TRBJ2-1; 7 nucleotides match TRBD2. The source of this sequence is a man younger than 35 in good health. Some clones in this sample may be carry-over from other donors' samples. The CDR3 protein is CASSPLADTYNEQFF. The CDR3, as DNA: TGTGCCAGCTCACCCCTAGCGGATACCTACAATGAGCAGTTCTTC.